Presented here are 10 T cell receptor beta chains from one specimen sequenced in a study of STAT5B mutations in CD4+ large granular lymphocyte leukemia. TCRdb keeps only in-frame clones here, not all; method: immunoSEQ multiplex PCR. This sample has 24,000 or so clones; 74% occur once, and the top ten carry 8% to 10%. The sample comprised CD4+ T cells from blood buffy coats. Source of these receptors: a human donor in good health.

The CDR3 DNA sequence: TGTGCCAGCAGTTTCCATTTAGCGGGGGGCCGGAAGACCCAGTACTTC. It specifies CASSFHLAGGRKTQYF. The chain is built from TRBV28 and TRBJ2-5; 10 nucleotides line up with TRBD2. CDR1 is MDHEN and CDR2 is SYDVKM in the germline V gene. The CDR3 runs to 16 residues. J was trimmed by 6 bases and V by 3 bases; bases with no gene match: 10.

The CDR3 DNA reads as TGCGCCAGCAGCTTGGTAATTGGACAGGGTTTTGGCTACACCTTC. Its protein is CASSLVIGQGFGYTF. The chain uses TRBV5-1 and TRBJ1-2; 8 bases map to TRBD1. V was pared by 0 bases and J by 7 bases, with 8 bases of the junction left unmatched. Germline V gene data show CDR1 as SGHRS and CDR2 as YFSETQ. The CDR3 sequence is 15 residues long. Combining the CDR3 with reference TRBV5-1 and TRBJ1-2 gives the whole variable domain KAGVTQTPRYLIKTRGQQVTLSCSPISGHRSVSWYQQTPGQGLQFLFEYFSETQRNKGNFPGRFSGRQFSNSRSEMNVSTLELGDSALYLCASSLVIGQGFGYTFGSGTRLTVV.

The V gene is TRBV7-2, the J gene TRBJ2-4, with TRBD2 as a possible D gene (6 bases). V lost 4 bases to trimming and J lost 7 bases, with 14 bases between them. Germline CDR1 reads SGHTA; CDR2 reads FQGNSA. The CDR3 spans 14 residues. Written as DNA, the CDR3 is TGTGCCAGCAGCTCACCGGGGGTTTGGAACATTCAGTACTTC. Protein: CASSSPGVWNIQYF.

The genes are TRBV18 and TRBJ2-1; D unresolved. Trimming cost V 2 bases and J 9 bases, with 17 bases left between them. The CDR3 runs 15 residues. CDR1 and CDR2 (germline): KGHSH, LQKENI. CDR3 nucleotide sequence: TGTGCCAGCTCACCATGGGCCCCTCCAGTCGGTGAGCAGTTCTTC. Protein product: CASSPWAPPVGEQFF.

This clone is deemed medium-sized (0.01 to 0.1%). Different DNA sequences within this sample yield the same CDR3. The genes are TRBV7-9 and TRBJ1-1, with a weak D call TRBD1 (6 bases). Trimming removed 4 bases at V and 4 bases at J, with 10 bases between. CDR3 length: 13 amino acids. Germline values: CDR1 SEHNR, CDR2 FQNEAQ (reference sequence). CDR3 in DNA: TGTGCCAGCAGCTGGGGACAAGGCACTGAAGCTTTCTTT. Its protein product is CASSWGQGTEAFF.

The gene calls are TRBV29-1 and TRBJ1-1, with TRBD1 as a possible D gene (5 bases). From germline, CDR1 is SQVTM and CDR2 ANQGSEA. The CDR3 consists of 16 residues. V dropped 3 bases and J dropped 4 bases, with 21 bases sitting between them. CDR3 sequence reads: CSVEGGRRWRGTEAFF. The CDR3 DNA reads as TGCAGCGTTGAGGGGGGAAGGAGGTGGAGGGGCACTGAAGCTTTCTTT.

V is TRBV9 and J is TRBJ1-4; the D gene is possibly TRBD1 (6 bases). With 0 bases removed from V and 8 bases from J, the gap between germline ends came to 14 bases. CDR1 is SGDLS, CDR2 YYNGEE, per germline. The CDR3 extends over 15 amino acids. Here the CDR3 reads CASSVATGFGEKLFF. DNA for the CDR3: TGTGCCAGCAGCGTAGCTACAGGGTTTGGCGAAAAACTGTTTTTT.

The chain links TRBV5-1 to TRBJ2-2; TRBD2 matches at 8 bases. J gave up 4 bases and V 6 bases, and 11 bases lay outside the gene matches. CDR1 is SGHRS and CDR2 is YFSETQ in the germline V gene. CDR3 size: 16 residues. The DNA of the CDR3 is TGCGCCAGCAACCGCCTGCCCGGGAGGGGCACCGGGGAGCTGTTTTTT. It encodes CASNRLPGRGTGELFF.

As DNA, the CDR3 is TGTGCCAGCAGCTGGGAGGGGCCTCCGAACACTGAAGCTTTCTTT. Translated: CASSWEGPPNTEAFF. The chain couples TRBV5-5 to TRBJ1-1; perhaps TRBD1 as D (5 bases). In germline, CDR1 is SGHKS, CDR2 YYEKEE (reference sequence). The CDR3 has 15 residues. The V end was cut by 3 bases, the J end by 1 base, with 13 bases between. Combining the CDR3 with reference TRBV5-5 and TRBJ1-1 gives the whole variable domain DAGVTQSPTHLIKTRGQQVTLRCSPISGHKSVSWYQQVLGQGPQFIFQYYEKEERGRGNFPDRFSARQFPNYSSELNVNALLLGDSALYLCASSWEGPPNTEAFFGQGTRLTVV.

The rearrangement joins TRBV5-4 to TRBJ1-3; D unclear. V dropped 4 bases and J dropped 1 base, with 18 bases sitting between them. CDR3 length: 17 residues. CDR1 and CDR2 from the germline V gene are SGHNT and YYREEE (reference sequence). This CDR3 is CASSVDTGPFSGNTIYF. The CDR3 region has the DNA TGTGCCAGCAGCGTCGACACGGGCCCGTTTTCTGGAAACACCATATATTTT.